This record covers a single T cell receptor beta chain. Its specific antigen is unknown. Per-base qualities were not stored, and no clone one base away is much larger. Each collaborating institution followed its own protocols to collect whole blood in K2EDTA tubes. For TCRbeta analysis, collaborators shipped samples in one of three forms: frozen whole blood, isolated PBMCs, or DNA extracted from either of those sample types. Trimming leaves V shorter by 2 bases and J shorter by 5 bases, with the junction holding 5 bases beyond the gene matches. The germline V gene (reference sequence) yields SEHNR for CDR1 and FQNEAQ for CDR2. From the cysteine up to the phenylalanine, the CDR3 has a length of 15 residues. The CDR3 DNA has 45 bases and is translated from base 1. The sample is drawn from a study of blood T cell repertoires in COVID-19 (TCRdb year 2020). Describing the broader study: Samples from collaborators originated in the United States, Italy and Spain and spanned both the acute and convalescent phases of COVID-19. The prospective study material was composed of cDNA or gDNA derived from T cells, B-cell-depleted T cells, or PBMCs. The dataset comprised deeply sampled blood TCRbeta repertoires from subjects exposed to, actively infected with, or recovered from COVID-19. The repertoires were made available in a free public database intended to serve as a resource for research on the immune response to SARS-CoV-2. Samples came from the ongoing ImmuneRACE study (first 160 participants) plus 1,254 subjects from 6 global collaborators. Nearly every sample came with metadata listing a de-identified subject ID, COVID-19 status, age in years and sex. Where available, HLA class I and class II types were taken from metadata supplied by the sample provider and were not determined by assay-based typing. The paper as a whole reports these results and caveats: The quantity of clinical and demographic metadata differed by source and by participant and was supplied without curation.

The immunoSEQ Assay, a bias-controlled multiplex PCR, was used to amplify TCRbeta CDR3 regions from genomic DNA. Per the original workflow: The number of nucleated cells in each sample was estimated from the amplification of reference gene primers within the assay. To quantify the absolute abundance of each unique TCRbeta CDR3 rearrangement, sequence reads were collapsed and filtered. For each sample, productive Simpson clonality was calculated as the square root of Simpson's diversity index over productive rearrangements. TCRdb retrieved this table from immuneACCESS and kept in-frame rearrangements only. Not all clones are present; in checked studies, unresolved V genes account for under half, and no reason is known for the remainder. V and J calls and clone size are given by that table; D and trimming were obtained from the DNA. The sample records more than 45,000 clones, 85% to 90% of which are singletons. The top ten clonotypes cover 25% to 35% of the sample.

The rearrangement joined TRBV7-9 to TRBJ1-1; 10 central bases correspond to TRBD1. The source of this sequence is a human donor in a cohort sampled during active COVID-19. The sequenced sample was peripheral blood. The DNA sequence reads TGTGCCAGCAGCTTAATAAGGGACAGGGGAACTGAAGCTTTCTTT. Translated, it gives CASSLIRDRGTEAFF.